Detailed here is one T cell receptor beta chain. The table came from immunoSEQ multiplex PCR; TCRdb's copy has only in-frame clones and leaves some out. This sample has fewer than 350,000 clones; approximately 83% occur once, and the top ten carry 2.2%. Individuals aged roughly 18 to 95 years were recruited from about two dozen US areas. Cohorts were assigned according to the clinical history that participants reported. The sample originates from a study of blood T cell repertoires in COVID-19. About the research overall: Acute and convalescent COVID-19 samples came from the United States, Italy and Spain. The analysed material was cDNA or gDNA that came from T cells, B-cell-depleted T cells, or PBMCs.

Germline loops: CDR1 MNHNS, CDR2 SASEGT. CDR3 length: 14 residues. J was trimmed by 7 bases and V by 3 bases; bases with no gene match: 7. The specimen sequenced was PBMCs or T cells enriched from blood (not recorded which). The clonotype was recovered from a young man who had recovered from COVID-19. The V call is TRBV6-1, the J call TRBJ1-2; 8 positions match TRBD1. CDR3 sequence (DNA): TGTGCCAGCAGTGATATAGGACAGGGCGGTGGCTACACCTTC. Protein sequence: CASSDIGQGGGYTF.